This T cell receptor beta chain was sequenced during a study of blood T cells in healthy people across ages. Researchers collected roughly 10 milliliters of peripheral blood from every single donor. Per-sample PBMC isolation yielded at least 6.5 million cells. A J-beta primer mix and a sample-barcoded 5' primer were used in a second PCR of roughly 6 to 11 cycles. TCRdb redid the calling of the 5' RACE reads with MiXCR, one entry per CDR3 protein. The repertoire consists of some 1,800,000 distinct CDR3 sequences, with approximately 40% occurring once and the leading ten covering roughly 23%. Germline CDR1 and CDR2: MGHRA and YSYEKL. CDR3 length: 14 residues. Trimming took 3 bases from V and 1 from J; bases not matched to a gene: 2. This clonotype was observed a few times. Its specificity is not known. Study-level points and caveats: Aged donors had fewer naive CD4+ cells and lower diversity than long-lived donors. TCR beta diversity was tightly associated with the proportion of naive T cells.

Sequencing input: blood. This TCR was recovered from a human donor in good health. The genes are TRBV4-1 and TRBJ1-1, with TRBD1 matching over 7 bases. CDR3 in amino acids: CASSHGQENTEAFF. The DNA of the CDR3 is TGCGCCAGCAGCCACGGACAGGAGAACACTGAAGCTTTCTTT.